The entry below gives a single TCR beta chain sequence along with its context. TCRdb processed the RT-PCR reads anew with MiXCR; each CDR3 protein has one entry. The data contain hundreds of thousands of distinct CDR3 sequences, 14% of them singletons. The CDR3 has 16 residues. CDR1 and CDR2 from the germline V gene are KGHDR and SFDVKD. Trimming removed 5 bases from V and 3 bases from J; junction bases left unmatched: 7. The sequence was collected from a female donor in good health, serving as a healthy control. The rearrangement uses TRBV24-1 and TRBJ1-5; 9 nucleotides agree with TRBD1. Material for sequencing was memory CD4+ T cells from blood. DNA of the CDR3: TGTGCCACCAGTGGTGGACAGGGGCTGGTCAATCAGCCCCAGCATTTT. Translating it yields CATSGGQGLVNQPQHF.